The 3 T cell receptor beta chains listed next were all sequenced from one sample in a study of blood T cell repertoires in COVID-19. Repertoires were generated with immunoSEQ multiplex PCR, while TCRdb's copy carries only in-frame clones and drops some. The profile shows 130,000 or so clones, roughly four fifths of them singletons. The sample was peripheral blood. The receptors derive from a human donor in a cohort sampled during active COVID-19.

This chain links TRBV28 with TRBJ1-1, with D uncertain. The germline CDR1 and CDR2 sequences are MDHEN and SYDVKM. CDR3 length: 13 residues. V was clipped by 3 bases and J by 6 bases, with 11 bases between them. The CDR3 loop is CASSFRQPPEAFF. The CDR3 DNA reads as TGTGCCAGCAGTTTCCGACAACCCCCTGAAGCTTTCTTT.

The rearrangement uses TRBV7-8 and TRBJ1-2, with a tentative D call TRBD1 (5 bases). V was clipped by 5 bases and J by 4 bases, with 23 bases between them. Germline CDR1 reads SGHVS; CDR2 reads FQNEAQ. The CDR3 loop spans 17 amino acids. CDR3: CASSPRPVADQGYGYTF. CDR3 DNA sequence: TGTGCCAGCAGCCCCCGGCCCGTCGCGGATCAGGGCTATGGCTACACCTTC.

CDR3 coding DNA: TGTGCCAGCACCTTTTTAATGCCTCAGGGGGTAAGAGCAGATACGCAGTATTTT. Protein sequence: CASTFLMPQGVRADTQYF. J is TRBJ2-3 and V is TRBV27, with TRBD1 matching 7 bases. The CDR3 contains 18 residues. V lost 7 bases and J lost 4; bases outside the gene matches: 20. Germline assignment: CDR1 MNHEY and CDR2 SMNVEV (reference sequence).